This entry describes one TCR beta chain. These data belong to a study of control samples from healthy donors and cancer patients. Measured with immunoSEQ multiplex PCR; TCRdb has only the in-frame clones, and not every one. The sample yields approximately 69,000 clones, around 90% seen once. This CDR3 contains 15 residues. V was clipped by 2 bases and J by 7 bases, with 17 bases between them. CDR1 is LNHNV, CDR2 YYDKDF, per germline (reference sequence). Sequences were obtained from PBMCs. V and J are TRBV15 and TRBJ2-5; TRBD1 might be the D (6 bases). The receptor comes from a man aged 60 to 69 with colorectal cancer. The CDR3 DNA reads as TGTGCCACCAGCAGACTCAGGGGCTCTGGGTCGACCCAGTACTTC. This translates into CATSRLRGSGSTQYF. The full variable domain, in which reference TRBV15 and TRBJ2-5 provide the parts outside the CDR3, is DAMVIQNPRYQVTQFGKPVTLSCSQTLNHNVMYWYQQKSSQAPKLLFHYYDKDFNNEADTPDNFQSRRPNTSFCFLDIRSPGLGDTAMYLCATSRLRGSGSTQYFGPGTRLLVL.